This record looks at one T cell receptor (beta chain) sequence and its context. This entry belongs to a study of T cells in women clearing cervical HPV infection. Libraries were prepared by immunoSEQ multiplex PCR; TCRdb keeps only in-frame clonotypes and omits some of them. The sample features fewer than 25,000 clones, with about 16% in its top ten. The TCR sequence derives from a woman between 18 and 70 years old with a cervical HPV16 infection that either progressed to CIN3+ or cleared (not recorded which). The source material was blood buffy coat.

The DNA read from the CDR3 is TGTGCCAGCAGTGAAGGGGCAGGCGATCATGAC. This gives the protein CASSEGAGDHD. In full, the CDR3 is CASSEGAGDHDYTF. V and J are TRBV6-1 and TRBJ1-2; D is unclear. The sequence runs out 3 residues before the end of the CDR3; the remainder is reconstructed from the germline J gene. Germline assignment: CDR1 MNHNS and CDR2 SASEGT. The CDR3 is 14 residues long.